This TCR beta chain appears in the sequencing data of a study of CD8+ T cells in alopecia areata. Study summary: Tofacitinib administration persisted for 6 to 18 months, succeeded by 6 months off drug.

As part of sample collection, lesional scalp punch biopsies and peripheral blood were taken from alopecia areata patients. It was cDNA, reverse transcribed from extracted RNA, that served as the sequencing template. Only in-frame clones appear in the TCRdb table, and some are missing; sequencing was by immunoSEQ multiplex PCR. The table has 130,000 or so clones, approximately 48% seen once. Study outcomes and limitations: Scalp sample sequencing also detects resident alphabeta T cells of normal skin.

Turning to this clone: Its antigen remains unidentified.

This clonotype originated in a human donor with alopecia areata. This sample comprised CD8+ T cells sorted from blood, obtained at week 0.

The CDR3 nucleotides read TGTGCCACCAGCAGAGACCCCTGGGACAGGGTGAGGGAGACCCAGTACTTC. It specifies CATSRDPWDRVRETQYF. This chain joins TRBV15 and TRBJ2-5; 9 positions agree with TRBD1. The V and J ends lost 0 bases and 5 bases, in that order; junction bases with no gene match: 10. This CDR3 is built from 17 residues. Germline CDR1 LNHNV, CDR2 YYDKDF (reference sequence).